These 15 T cell receptor beta chains share one sample of origin, sequenced in a study of identical twins. MiXCR was run by TCRdb on the 5' RACE reads, yielding one entry per CDR3 protein. Of approximately 190,000 distinct CDR3 sequences listed, roughly 15% are singletons. The sample was also reused in another study, on T cells expressing NK-cell markers.

Source material: CD8+ T cells sorted from blood. The receptors originated from a woman in her late teens or twenties in good health.

This clonotype was seen only a few times. The chain recombines TRBV7-9 with TRBJ2-7; 13 nucleotides align to TRBD2. With 5 bases clipped from V and 3 bases from J, the junction kept 4 bases outside the gene matches. This CDR3 is built from 15 residues. Germline-derived CDR1 and CDR2 are SEHNR and FQNEAQ (reference sequence). The CDR3 DNA reads TGTGCCAGCAGCCCAAGGACTAGCGGGAGCTACGAGCAGTACTTC. Its translation is CASSPRTSGSYEQYF.

V is TRBV25-1 and J is TRBJ2-1; a possible D gene is TRBD2 (7 bases). The CDR3 totals 15 residues. From germline, CDR1 is MGHDK and CDR2 SYGVNS. V was trimmed by 8 bases and J by 0 bases, leaving 14 bases between them. CDR3 in amino acids: CASRGRESSYNEQFF. Here the CDR3 DNA reads TGTGCCAGCCGGGGGCGGGAGAGCTCCTACAATGAGCAGTTCTTC.

J is TRBJ1-2 and V is TRBV27; TRBD1 is a possible D gene (6 bases). CDR3 length: 13 residues. V was clipped by 2 bases and J by 4 bases, with 8 bases between them. Germline V gene data show CDR1 as MNHEY and CDR2 as SMNVEV (reference sequence). Here the CDR3 DNA reads TGTGCCAGCAGTTTAGACAGGCGCTATGGCTACACCTTC. Translation: CASSLDRRYGYTF.

This clonotype was seen more than once but under ten times. The CDR3 is CASTGSGANVLTF. CDR3 coding DNA: TGTGCCAGTACAGGGAGCGGGGCCAACGTCCTGACTTTC. The chain employs TRBV12-3 or TRBV12-4 and TRBJ2-6, with D tentatively TRBD1 (6 bases). The CDR3 length is 13 residues. Trimming stripped 9 bases from V and 4 bases from J, with 10 bases between.

This chain links TRBV12-3 or TRBV12-4 with TRBJ1-6, with TRBD1 as a possible D gene (5 bases). CDR3 length: 14 amino acids. V was cut by 3 bases and J by 8 bases, with 11 bases left in between. The CDR3 loop reads CASSFLGEDSPLHF. The CDR3 coding sequence is TGTGCCAGCAGTTTCTTAGGGGAGGATTCACCCCTCCACTTT.

This clonotype was observed a few times. The V and J genes are TRBV20-1 and TRBJ2-3, with 8 bases matching TRBD2. This CDR3 region has 15 residues. The J segment lost 6 bases and the V segment lost 7 bases, leaving 15 bases of the junction unmatched. Per germline, CDR1 DFQATT and CDR2 SNEGSKA (reference sequence). CDR3 DNA sequence: TGCAGTGGTGTTCGGACTAGCCCGGAAGGTGATACGCAGTATTTT. Its protein is CSGVRTSPEGDTQYF.

The V gene is TRBV29-1, the J gene TRBJ2-7; 8 bases line up with TRBD2. Looked up from germline, CDR1 is SQVTM and CDR2 is ANQGSEA. V shed 1 base, J shed 6 bases, and the junction held 8 bases outside the gene matches. The CDR3 has 14 amino acids. CDR3 in amino acids: CSVEGGKTSAEQYF. The CDR3 DNA is TGCAGCGTTGAAGGGGGGAAGACTAGCGCCGAGCAGTACTTC.

The chain recombines TRBV6-6 with TRBJ2-1; D gene uncertain. V was clipped by 10 bases and J by 4 bases, with 14 bases between them. Germline CDR1 and CDR2: MNHNY and SVGAGI (reference sequence). The CDR3 runs 13 residues. CDR3 sequence: CATMTPRYNEQFF. CDR3 in DNA: TGTGCCACCATGACCCCCCGGTACAATGAGCAGTTCTTC.

The chain carries TRBV4-3 and TRBJ2-1; tentatively, D is TRBD2 (6 bases). Trimming took 3 bases from V and 4 from J, leaving 19 bases between them. Per the germline V gene, CDR1 is LGHNA and CDR2 is YSLEER. This CDR3 has 17 amino acids. CDR3 amino acids: CASSQAPRDFIYNEQFF. The CDR3, as DNA: TGCGCCAGCAGCCAGGCCCCCCGGGACTTTATTTACAATGAGCAGTTCTTC.

V usage is TRBV7-9 and J usage is TRBJ2-1; D might be TRBD2 (5 bases). Looked up from germline, CDR1 is SEHNR and CDR2 is FQNEAQ (reference sequence). The germline V and J ends were trimmed by 4 bases and 8 bases, with 9 bases remaining between them. This CDR3 contains 12 residues. CDR3 sequence reads: CASSSLDYEQFF. The DNA of the CDR3 is TGTGCCAGCAGCTCCCTGGACTATGAGCAGTTCTTC.

This clonotype was detected once. The chain uses TRBV9 and TRBJ2-7; D is perhaps TRBD1 (6 bases). This CDR3 has 16 amino acids. Trimming stripped 3 bases from V and 3 bases from J, with 19 bases between. Germline V gives CDR1 SGDLS, CDR2 YYNGEE. The CDR3 reads CASSGARDTDYYEQYF. The DNA for the CDR3 is TGTGCCAGCAGCGGCGCCCGGGACACTGATTACTACGAGCAGTACTTC.

This clonotype was counted ten times or more. The chain joins TRBV4-3 to TRBJ2-7, with a tentative D call TRBD1 (5 bases). CDR3 length: 14 residues. The V end lost 4 bases, the J end lost 2 bases, and 12 bases lay between the germline ends. From germline, CDR1 is LGHNA and CDR2 YSLEER. The DNA of the CDR3 is TGCGCCAGCAGCCCTCCTGACAGCCCCTACGAGCAGTACTTC. Its translation: CASSPPDSPYEQYF.

This clonotype was counted only a few times. This sequence joins TRBV7-6 and TRBJ2-1, with D uncertain. The germline gives CDR1 SGHVS, CDR2 FNYEAQ. The CDR3 loop spans 12 amino acids. V lost 2 bases, J lost 7 bases, and 6 bases lay in between. CDR3 DNA sequence: TGTGCCAGCAGCTTAAACGGGAATGAGCAGTTCTTC. The encoded protein is CASSLNGNEQFF.

The chain has TRBV6-2 or TRBV6-3 and TRBJ1-1, with D perhaps matching TRBD1 (5 bases). CDR3 length equals 14 residues. Trimming cost V 4 bases and J 1 base, with 10 bases left between them. Germline V lookup: CDR1 MNHEY, CDR2 SVGEGT. DNA for the CDR3: TGTGCCAGCAGTTCCTTCGGACAGAACACTGAAGCTTTCTTT. It translates to CASSSFGQNTEAFF.

V usage is TRBV12-3 or TRBV12-4 and J usage is TRBJ2-5; 8 bases match TRBD2. This CDR3 is 13 amino acids long. Trimming removed 4 bases from V and 4 bases from J; junction bases left unmatched: 2. CDR3 in DNA: TGTGCCAGCAGTTGGGCGGGGGGAGAGACCCAGTACTTC. This translates into CASSWAGGETQYF.